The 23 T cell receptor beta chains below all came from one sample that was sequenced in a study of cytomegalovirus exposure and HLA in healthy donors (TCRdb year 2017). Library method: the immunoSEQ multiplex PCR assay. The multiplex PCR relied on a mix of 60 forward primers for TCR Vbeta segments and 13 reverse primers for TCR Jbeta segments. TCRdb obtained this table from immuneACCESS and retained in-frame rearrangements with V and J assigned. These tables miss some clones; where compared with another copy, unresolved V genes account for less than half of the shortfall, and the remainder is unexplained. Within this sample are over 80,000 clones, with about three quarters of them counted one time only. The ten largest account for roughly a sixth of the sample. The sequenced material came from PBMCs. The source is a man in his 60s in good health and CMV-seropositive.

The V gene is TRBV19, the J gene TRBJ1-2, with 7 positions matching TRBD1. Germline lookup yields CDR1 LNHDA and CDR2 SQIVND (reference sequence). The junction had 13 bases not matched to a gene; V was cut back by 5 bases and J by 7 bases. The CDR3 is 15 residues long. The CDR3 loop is CASSPRTGGVSGYTF. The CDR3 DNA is TGTGCCAGTAGTCCTAGGACAGGAGGAGTGAGTGGCTACACCTTC.

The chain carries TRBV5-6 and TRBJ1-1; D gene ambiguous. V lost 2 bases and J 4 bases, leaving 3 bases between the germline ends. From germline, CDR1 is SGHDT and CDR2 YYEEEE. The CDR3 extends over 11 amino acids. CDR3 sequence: CASSFITEAFF. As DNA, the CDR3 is TGTGCCAGCAGCTTCATCACTGAAGCTTTCTTT.

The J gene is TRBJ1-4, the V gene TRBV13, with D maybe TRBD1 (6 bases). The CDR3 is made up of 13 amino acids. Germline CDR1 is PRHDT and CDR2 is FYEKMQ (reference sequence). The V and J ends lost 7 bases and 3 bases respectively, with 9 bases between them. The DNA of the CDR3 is TGTGCCAGCATGGGGGCCGCTAATGAAAAACTGTTTTTT. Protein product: CASMGAANEKLFF.

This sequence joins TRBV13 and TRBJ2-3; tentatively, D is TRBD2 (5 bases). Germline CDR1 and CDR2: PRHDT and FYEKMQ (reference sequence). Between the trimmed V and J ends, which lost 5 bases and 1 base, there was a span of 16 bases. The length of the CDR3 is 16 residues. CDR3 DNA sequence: TGTGCCAGCAGCCCCTACGGCTCCGGGGGCACAGATACGCAGTATTTT. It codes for CASSPYGSGGTDTQYF.

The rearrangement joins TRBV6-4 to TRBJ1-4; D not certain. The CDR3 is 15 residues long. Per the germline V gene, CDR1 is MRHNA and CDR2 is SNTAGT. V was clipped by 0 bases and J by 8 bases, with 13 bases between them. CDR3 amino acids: CASSDSRRVYEKLFF. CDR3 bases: TGTGCCAGCAGTGACTCGAGGAGGGTATACGAAAAACTGTTTTTT.

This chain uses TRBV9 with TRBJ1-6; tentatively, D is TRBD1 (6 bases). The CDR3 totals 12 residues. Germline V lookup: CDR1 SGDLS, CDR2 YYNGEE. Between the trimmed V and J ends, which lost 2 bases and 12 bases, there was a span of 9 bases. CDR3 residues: CASSVNREPLHF. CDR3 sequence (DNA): TGTGCCAGCAGCGTCAACAGGGAACCCCTCCACTTT.

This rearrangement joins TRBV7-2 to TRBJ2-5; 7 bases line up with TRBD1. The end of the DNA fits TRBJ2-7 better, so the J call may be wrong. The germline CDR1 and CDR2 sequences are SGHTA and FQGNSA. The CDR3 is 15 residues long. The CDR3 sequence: CASSQTGQASYEQYF. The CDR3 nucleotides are TGTGCCAGCAGCCAAACAGGACAGGCTTCCTACGAGCAGTACTTC.

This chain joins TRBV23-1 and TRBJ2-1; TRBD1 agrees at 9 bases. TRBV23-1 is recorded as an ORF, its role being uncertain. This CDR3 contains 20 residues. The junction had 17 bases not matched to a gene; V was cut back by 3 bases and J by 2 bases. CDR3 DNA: TGCGCCAGCAGTCAGACGTCCCGGGACAGGGAATCTGGGACCTACAATGAGCAGTTCTTC. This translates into CASSQTSRDRESGTYNEQFF.

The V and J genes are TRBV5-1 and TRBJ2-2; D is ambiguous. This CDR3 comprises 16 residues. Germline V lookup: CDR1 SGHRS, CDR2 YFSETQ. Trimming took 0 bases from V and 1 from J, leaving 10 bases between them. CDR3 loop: CASSLATRQNTGELFF. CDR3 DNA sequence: TGCGCCAGCAGCTTGGCCACCAGGCAGAACACCGGGGAGCTGTTTTTT.

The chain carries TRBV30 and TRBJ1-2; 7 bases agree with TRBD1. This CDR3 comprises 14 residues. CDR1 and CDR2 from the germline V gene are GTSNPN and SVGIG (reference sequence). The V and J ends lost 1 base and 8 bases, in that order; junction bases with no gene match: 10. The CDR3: CAWSARAAGGGYTF. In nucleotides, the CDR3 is TGTGCCTGGAGTGCCCGGGCGGCAGGGGGAGGCTACACCTTC. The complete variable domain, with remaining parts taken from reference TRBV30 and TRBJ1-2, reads SQTIHQWPATLVQPVGSPLSLECTVEGTSNPNLYWYRQAAGRGLQLLFYSVGIGQISSEVPQNLSASRPQDRQFILSSKKLLLSDSGFYLCAWSARAAGGGYTFGSGTRLTVV.

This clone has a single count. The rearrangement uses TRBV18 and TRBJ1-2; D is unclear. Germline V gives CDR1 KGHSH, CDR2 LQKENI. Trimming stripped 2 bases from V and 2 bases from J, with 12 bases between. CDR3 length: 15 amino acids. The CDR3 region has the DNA TGTGCCAGCTCACCATCGGAGGAGGCGAACTATGGCTACACCTTC. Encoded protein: CASSPSEEANYGYTF.

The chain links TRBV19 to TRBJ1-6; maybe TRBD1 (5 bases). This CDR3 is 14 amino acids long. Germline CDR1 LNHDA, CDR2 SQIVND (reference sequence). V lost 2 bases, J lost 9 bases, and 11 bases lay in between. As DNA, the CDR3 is TGTGCCAGTAGTATAACAGGTGTGGGTTCACCCCTCCACTTT. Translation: CASSITGVGSPLHF. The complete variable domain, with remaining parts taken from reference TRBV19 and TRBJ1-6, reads DGGITQSPKYLFRKEGQNVTLSCEQNLNHDAMYWYRQDPGQGLRLIYYSQIVNDFQKGDIAEGYSVSREKKESFPLTVTSAQKNPTAFYLCASSITGVGSPLHFGNGTRLTVT.

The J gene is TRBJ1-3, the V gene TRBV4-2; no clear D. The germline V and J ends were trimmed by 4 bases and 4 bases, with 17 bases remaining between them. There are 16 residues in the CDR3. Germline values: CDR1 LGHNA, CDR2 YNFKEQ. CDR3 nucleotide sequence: TGTGCCAGCAGCCCCAGCTGGGCCCGCCGCGGAAACACCATATATTTT. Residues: CASSPSWARRGNTIYF.

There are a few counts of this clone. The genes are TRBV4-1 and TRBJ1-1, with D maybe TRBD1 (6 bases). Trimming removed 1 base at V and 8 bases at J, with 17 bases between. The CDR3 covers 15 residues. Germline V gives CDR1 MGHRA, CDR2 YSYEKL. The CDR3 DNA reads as TGCGCCAGCAGCCAAGGCCACCCACGAGGGACAGAAGCTTTCTTT. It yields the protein CASSQGHPRGTEAFF.

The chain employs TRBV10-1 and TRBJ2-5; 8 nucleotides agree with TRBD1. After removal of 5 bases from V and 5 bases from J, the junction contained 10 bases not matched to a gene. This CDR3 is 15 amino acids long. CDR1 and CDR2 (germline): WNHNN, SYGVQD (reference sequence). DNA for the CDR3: TGCGCCAGCAGTTCCGGGCAGGGGGCTAGGGAGACCCAGTACTTC. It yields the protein CASSSGQGARETQYF.

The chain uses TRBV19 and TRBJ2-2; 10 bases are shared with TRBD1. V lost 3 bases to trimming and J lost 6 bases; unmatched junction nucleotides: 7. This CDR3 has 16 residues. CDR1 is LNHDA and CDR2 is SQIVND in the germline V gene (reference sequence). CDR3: CASSIRQGAPAGELFF. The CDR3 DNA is TGTGCCAGTAGTATCCGACAGGGGGCACCAGCCGGGGAGCTGTTTTTT. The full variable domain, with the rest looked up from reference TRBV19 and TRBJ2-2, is DGGITQSPKYLFRKEGQNVTLSCEQNLNHDAMYWYRQDPGQGLRLIYYSQIVNDFQKGDIAEGYSVSREKKESFPLTVTSAQKNPTAFYLCASSIRQGAPAGELFFGEGSRLTVL.

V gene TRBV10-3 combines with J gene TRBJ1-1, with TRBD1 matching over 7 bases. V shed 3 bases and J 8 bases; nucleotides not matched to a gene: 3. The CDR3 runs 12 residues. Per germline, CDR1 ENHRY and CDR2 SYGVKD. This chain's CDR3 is CAISDEGAEAFF. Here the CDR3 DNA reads TGTGCCATCAGTGATGAGGGGGCAGAAGCTTTCTTT.

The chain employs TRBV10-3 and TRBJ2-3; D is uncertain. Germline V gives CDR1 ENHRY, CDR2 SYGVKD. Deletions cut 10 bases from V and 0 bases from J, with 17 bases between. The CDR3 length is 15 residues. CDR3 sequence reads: CATLFEVTSTDTQYF. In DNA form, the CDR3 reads TGTGCCACCCTTTTTGAGGTGACTAGCACAGATACGCAGTATTTT.

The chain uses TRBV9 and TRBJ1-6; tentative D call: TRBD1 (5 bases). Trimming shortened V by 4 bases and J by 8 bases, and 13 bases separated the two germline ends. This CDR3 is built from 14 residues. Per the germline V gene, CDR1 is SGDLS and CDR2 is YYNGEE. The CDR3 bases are TGTGCCAGCAGCCCACGGGACTGGGATTCACCCCTCCACTTT. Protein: CASSPRDWDSPLHF.

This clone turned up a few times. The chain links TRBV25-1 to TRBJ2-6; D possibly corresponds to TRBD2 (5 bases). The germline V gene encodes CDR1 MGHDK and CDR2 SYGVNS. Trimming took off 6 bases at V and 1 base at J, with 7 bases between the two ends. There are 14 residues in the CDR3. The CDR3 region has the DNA TGTGCCAGCAGAAGGGAGTCTGGGGCCAACGTCCTGACTTTC. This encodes CASRRESGANVLTF.

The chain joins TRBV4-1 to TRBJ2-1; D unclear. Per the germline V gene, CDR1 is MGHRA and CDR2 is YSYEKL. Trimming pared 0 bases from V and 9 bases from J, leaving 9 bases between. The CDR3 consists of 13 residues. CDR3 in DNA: TGCGCCAGCAGCCAAGATACGGCGGTTGAGCAGTTCTTC. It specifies CASSQDTAVEQFF.

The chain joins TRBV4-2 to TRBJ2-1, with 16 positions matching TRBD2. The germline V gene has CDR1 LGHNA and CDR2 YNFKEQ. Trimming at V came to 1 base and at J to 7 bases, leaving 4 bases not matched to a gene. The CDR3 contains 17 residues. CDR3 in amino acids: CASSQVPGLAGGNEQFF. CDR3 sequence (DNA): TGTGCCAGCAGCCAAGTCCCGGGACTAGCGGGGGGGAATGAGCAGTTCTTC.

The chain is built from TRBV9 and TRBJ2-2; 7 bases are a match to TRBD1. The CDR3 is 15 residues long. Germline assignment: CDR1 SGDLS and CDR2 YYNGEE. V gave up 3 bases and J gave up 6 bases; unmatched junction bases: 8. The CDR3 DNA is TGTGCCAGCAGCGGGACAGGTTGGAAGGCCGGGGAGCTGTTTTTT. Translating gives CASSGTGWKAGELFF. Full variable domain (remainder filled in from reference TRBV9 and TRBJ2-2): DSGVTQTPKHLITATGQRVTLRCSPRSGDLSVYWYQQSLDQGLQFLIQYYNGEERAKGNILERFSAQQFPDLHSELNLSSLELGDSALYFCASSGTGWKAGELFFGEGSRLTVL.